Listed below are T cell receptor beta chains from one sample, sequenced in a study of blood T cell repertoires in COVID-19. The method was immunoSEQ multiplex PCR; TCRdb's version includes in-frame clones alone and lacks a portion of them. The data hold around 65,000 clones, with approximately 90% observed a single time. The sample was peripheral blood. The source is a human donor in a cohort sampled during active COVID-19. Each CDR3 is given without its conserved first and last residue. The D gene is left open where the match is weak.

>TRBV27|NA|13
ASSSTTAGNSPLH
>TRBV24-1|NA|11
ATSDTGYETQY
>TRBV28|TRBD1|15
ASRYLIPGGVGYGYT
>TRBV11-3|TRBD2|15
ASSLRGRESNTGELF
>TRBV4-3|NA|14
ASSQRGRVAYNEQF
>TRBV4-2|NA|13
ASSQEVSSYNEQF
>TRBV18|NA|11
ASSLRTVYEQY
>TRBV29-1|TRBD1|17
SVEDVNGRGLPRGGTQY
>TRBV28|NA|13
ASRSEGALNTEAF
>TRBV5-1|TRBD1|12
ASSTAGGQETQY
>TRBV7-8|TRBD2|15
ASSQTSGRPLGDEQY
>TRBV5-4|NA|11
ASSLQMNTEAF
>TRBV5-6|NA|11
ASSYTPNTEAF
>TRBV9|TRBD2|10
ASSLDSGRMY
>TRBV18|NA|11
ASSPQTDGELF
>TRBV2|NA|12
ASRKGLAVDEQY
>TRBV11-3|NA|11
ASSLYESTGAF
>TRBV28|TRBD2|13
ASSLAGGPPINQF
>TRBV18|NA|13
ASSTTGHPEKTQY